Listed here is a single T cell receptor (beta chain). The sample comes from a study of T-cell reconstitution after alpha-beta-depleted transplantation in children. V was clipped by 5 bases and J by 7 bases, with 11 bases between them. The CDR3 consists of 12 residues. In germline, CDR1 is SQVTM, CDR2 ANQGSEA. Preparation of the TCRbeta library used unique molecular identifiers. TCRdb re-called the PCR reads with MiXCR, one entry per CDR3 protein. The sample gives some 530,000 distinct CDR3 sequences, around 13% of which show up once; about 6% is in the top ten. This receptor was identified in a human donor who donated a stem cell graft to a child with combined immunodeficiency. The sequences come from PBMCs from the stem cell graft donor, collected from the stem cell graft. The rearrangement uses TRBV29-1 and TRBJ1-4; D uncertain. CDR3 sequence reads: CSVSPDGEKLFF. In DNA, the CDR3 is TGCAGCGTTTCACCGGATGGTGAAAAACTGTTTTTT.